The rows below give T cell receptor beta chains drawn from one sample of a study of T-cell memory formation after mild COVID-19. TCRdb processed the 5' RACE reads anew with MiXCR; each CDR3 protein has one entry. Here the sample spans roughly 450,000 distinct CDR3 sequences, about 18% being singletons. What was sequenced was PBMCs or a T cell subset sorted from them (not recorded which). The source of these receptors is an adult woman who had mild COVID-19 (a few samples of this study predate the infection). Cell type and time point are not known. Each CDR3 is given with its conserved first and last residue. Each record gives: clone size, J gene, V gene, D gene, CDR3 protein, CDR3 DNA. D genes are given only for firm matches. Not every row has a clone size; where given, it reads once, few, many or a size class.

NA | TRBJ1-6 | TRBV6-6 | TRBD1 | CASSIGQGMGNSPLHF | TGTGCCAGCAGTATCGGACAGGGCATGGGGAATTCACCCCTCCACTTT
NA | TRBJ2-7 | TRBV5-1 | TRBD1 | CASSSSTGAYEQYF | TGCGCCAGCAGCTCCTCGACAGGGGCCTACGAGCAGTACTTC
few | TRBJ1-1 | TRBV2 | NA | CASLREGGTEAFF | TGTGCCAGCCTACGGGAGGGGGGGACTGAAGCTTTCTTT
NA | TRBJ2-7 | TRBV5-1 | NA | CASSPRDMVSEQYF | TGCGCCAGCAGCCCACGGGACATGGTCTCCGAGCAGTACTTC
NA | TRBJ2-7 | TRBV7-2 | NA | CASSLVGGSPGEQYF | TGTGCCAGCAGCTTAGTGGGTGGGTCTCCCGGTGAGCAGTACTTC
NA | TRBJ1-4 | TRBV12-3/TRBV12-4 | TRBD1 | CASSPLGQGFGKLFF | TGTGCCAGCAGTCCCCTGGGACAGGGATTTGGAAAACTGTTTTTT
NA | TRBJ2-1 | TRBV19 | TRBD2 | CASTERDLDNEQFF | TGTGCCAGTACGGAGCGGGACCTTGACAATGAGCAGTTCTTC
NA | TRBJ2-1 | TRBV9 | NA | CASSVGGASTEQFF | TGTGCCAGCAGCGTAGGAGGTGCCAGCACTGAGCAGTTCTTC
NA | TRBJ1-2 | TRBV29-1 | TRBD1 | CSVNNWDRGYGYTF | TGCAGCGTCAACAATTGGGACAGGGGCTATGGCTACACCTTC
few | TRBJ2-1 | TRBV2 | NA | CASSETRGALDEQFF | TGTGCCAGCAGTGAGACCCGGGGCGCGCTAGATGAGCAGTTCTTC
few | TRBJ2-1 | TRBV4-1 | TRBD1 | CASSQVGTGPYNEQFF | TGCGCCAGCAGCCAAGTAGGGACAGGTCCCTACAATGAGCAGTTCTTC
many | TRBJ2-1 | TRBV12-3/TRBV12-4 | NA | CASSVRGEQFF | TGTGCCAGCAGTGTCCGTGGTGAGCAGTTCTTC
many | TRBJ2-7 | TRBV12-3/TRBV12-4 | TRBD1 | CASRTGSSYEQYF | TGTGCCAGCCGGACAGGGAGCTCCTACGAGCAGTACTTC
once | TRBJ1-5 | TRBV12-3/TRBV12-4 | TRBD1 | CASSRTGRSNQPQHF | TGTGCCAGCAGTAGGACAGGGAGGAGCAATCAGCCCCAGCATTTT
NA | TRBJ2-7 | TRBV12-3/TRBV12-4 | NA | CASSWESGGTSYEQYF | TGTGCCAGCAGTTGGGAATCAGGGGGGACCTCCTACGAGCAGTACTTC
NA | TRBJ2-3 | TRBV20-1 | NA | CSASQTGTDTQYF | TGCAGTGCTAGCCAGACTGGCACAGATACGCAGTATTTT
NA | TRBJ2-7 | TRBV20-1 | NA | CSASQRIVHYLGQYF | TGCAGTGCTTCACAGAGGATCGTACATTATTTGGGGCAGTACTTC
few | TRBJ1-2 | TRBV12-3/TRBV12-4 | TRBD1 | CATRRTGLQGGYTF | TGTGCCACCAGACGGACAGGTTTACAGGGTGGCTACACCTTC
few | TRBJ2-3 | TRBV29-1 | TRBD2 | CSVTLAGGPTDTQYF | TGCAGCGTTACACTAGCGGGGGGGCCAACAGATACGCAGTATTTT
NA | TRBJ2-7 | TRBV18 | NA | CASSPPSRPSYEQYF | TGTGCCAGCTCACCACCTTCGCGGCCCTCCTACGAGCAGTACTTC
few | TRBJ1-1 | TRBV15 | NA | CATSREARNTEAFF | TGTGCCACCAGCAGAGAGGCGCGGAACACTGAAGCTTTCTTT
many | TRBJ2-1 | TRBV5-1 | NA | CASSLTPGVYNEQFF | TGCGCCAGCAGCTTGACCCCAGGGGTCTACAATGAGCAGTTCTTC
few | TRBJ2-7 | TRBV11-2 | NA | CASSLELGAEQYF | TGTGCCAGCAGCTTAGAGTTGGGGGCCGAGCAGTACTTC
few | TRBJ1-5 | TRBV3-1 | NA | CASSQGAGSNQPQHF | TGTGCCAGCAGCCAAGGGGCAGGAAGCAATCAGCCCCAGCATTTT
few | TRBJ2-4 | TRBV5-6 | NA | CASGLGVLAPNAKNIQYF | TGTGCCAGCGGGCTTGGGGTGCTCGCCCCCAATGCCAAAAACATTCAGTACTTC
many | TRBJ2-4 | TRBV7-2 | NA | CASSTLGPQYF | TGTGCCAGCAGCACCTTAGGGCCCCAGTACTTC
NA | TRBJ2-3 | TRBV20-1 | NA | CSAPRRGGDTQYF | TGCAGTGCTCCCCGGCGGGGAGGAGATACGCAGTATTTT
NA | TRBJ2-3 | TRBV24-1 | NA | CATSDLGGEATDTQYF | TGTGCCACCAGTGATTTAGGCGGGGAGGCCACAGATACGCAGTATTTT
many | TRBJ2-7 | TRBV5-1 | NA | CASSFPSGVRSYEQYF | TGCGCCAGCAGCTTCCCTTCAGGGGTCCGATCCTACGAGCAGTACTTC
NA | TRBJ1-1 | TRBV10-3 | NA | CAGRGEGGTEAFF | TGTGCCGGGCGGGGGGAAGGAGGCACTGAAGCTTTCTTT
many | TRBJ2-1 | TRBV19 | NA | CASSILNEQFF | TGTGCCAGTAGTATACTCAATGAGCAGTTCTTC
few | TRBJ2-1 | TRBV7-3 | NA | CASSLTHRADIYNEQFF | TGTGCCAGCAGCTTAACGCATCGAGCGGACATTTACAATGAGCAGTTCTTC
NA | TRBJ2-2 | TRBV12-3/TRBV12-4 | NA | CASSSRSWELFF | TGTGCCAGCAGTTCGAGGAGTTGGGAGCTGTTTTTT
NA | TRBJ2-1 | TRBV7-9 | TRBD2 | CASSRTSGRDEQFF | TGTGCCAGCAGCCGGACTAGCGGGAGAGATGAGCAGTTCTTC
NA | TRBJ2-3 | TRBV3-1 | NA | CASSQKPSGTDTQYF | TGTGCCAGCAGCCAAAAGCCTAGCGGCACAGATACGCAGTATTTT
few | TRBJ2-1 | TRBV12-3/TRBV12-4 | TRBD2 | CASSLGLADVYNEQFF | TGTGCCAGCAGTTTAGGACTAGCGGATGTCTACAATGAGCAGTTCTTC
few | TRBJ1-6 | TRBV4-2 | TRBD1 | CASSVDRGASYNSPLHF | TGTGCCAGCAGCGTGGACAGGGGGGCCTCCTATAATTCACCCCTCCACTTT
NA | TRBJ2-7 | TRBV6-2/TRBV6-3 | NA | CASGGKGRLAIEQYF | TGTGCCAGCGGGGGAAAGGGTCGGCTAGCGATCGAGCAGTACTTC
many | TRBJ2-5 | TRBV5-1 | TRBD2 | CASSRTSGEGETQYF | TGCGCCAGCAGCCGGACTAGCGGGGAGGGGGAGACCCAGTACTTC
few | TRBJ1-4 | TRBV7-9 | NA | CASLTTSTNEKLFF | TGTGCCAGCCTCACGACATCAACTAATGAAAAACTGTTTTTT
NA | TRBJ1-6 | TRBV11-3 | NA | CASSLPGASPLHF | TGTGCCAGCAGCTTGCCGGGCGCATCACCCCTCCACTTT
few | TRBJ2-7 | TRBV12-3/TRBV12-4 | NA | CASSSDRQTSYEQYF | TGTGCCAGCAGTTCGGACCGACAGACCTCCTACGAGCAGTACTTC
NA | TRBJ1-2 | TRBV18 | NA | CASSPEQVYGYTF | TGTGCCAGCTCACCAGAACAAGTCTATGGCTACACCTTC
NA | TRBJ2-7 | TRBV9 | NA | CASSVASGRGYEQYF | TGTGCCAGCAGCGTAGCTAGCGGCAGGGGCTACGAGCAGTACTTC
few | TRBJ2-2 | TRBV7-7 | NA | CASRRTPGETGELFF | TGTGCTAGCAGGCGGACTCCGGGAGAGACCGGGGAGCTGTTTTTT
many | TRBJ2-7 | TRBV21-1 | NA | CASTQRVGSGSYEQYF | NA
many | TRBJ2-7 | TRBV7-9 | NA | CASSPGPRGEQYF | TGTGCCAGCAGCCCCGGACCCAGGGGAGAGCAGTACTTC
NA | TRBJ1-6 | TRBV4-1 | TRBD1 | CASSLTPGQGGSPLHF | TGCGCCAGCAGCCTGACGCCCGGACAGGGAGGATCACCCCTCCACTTT
few | TRBJ2-5 | TRBV5-4 | TRBD1 | CASSPTTGGQETQYF | TGTGCCAGCAGCCCGACGACAGGGGGCCAAGAGACCCAGTACTTC
NA | TRBJ2-3 | TRBV6-1 | NA | CASADSRVGQYF | TGTGCCAGCGCCGACTCCAGGGTGGGGCAGTATTTT
few | TRBJ2-7 | TRBV29-1 | TRBD2 | CSVGLAGIYDVYEQYF | TGCAGCGTGGGACTAGCGGGCATTTACGACGTCTACGAGCAGTACTTC